This T cell receptor beta chain emerged from a study of T cell changes during pregnancy in multiple sclerosis. Repertoires were generated with immunoSEQ multiplex PCR, while TCRdb's copy carries only in-frame clones and drops some. This repertoire shows around 95,000 clones, around 90% found once; its top ten account for approximately 2.4%. There are 19 residues in the CDR3. V was pared by 1 base and J by 2 bases, with 21 bases between. Germline assignment: CDR1 KGHSH and CDR2 LQKENI. This clonotype was sampled from a female donor in good health, enrolled as a control in a pregnancy study. The J gene is TRBJ1-3, the V gene TRBV18; unclear D gene. Sequences were derived from peripheral blood, sampled after pregnancy. CDR3 sequence reads: CASSPLRGEYRNTGNTIYF. CDR3 coding DNA: TGTGCCAGCTCACCACTTCGGGGTGAATACCGAAACACTGGAAACACCATATATTTT.